The next 8 T cell receptor beta chains were all read from a single sample in a study of blood T cell repertoires in COVID-19. Profiled with immunoSEQ multiplex PCR; TCRdb holds only in-frame clones, not every one. This sample has 200,000 to 250,000 clones, with 85% to 90% found just once. Sequenced material: peripheral blood. Receptor source: a man aged 55 to 70 with acute or convalescent COVID-19.

The chain recombines TRBV11-1 with TRBJ2-1; maybe TRBD2 (6 bases). Trimming cost V 5 bases and J 4 bases, with 18 bases left between them. Germline loops: CDR1 SGHAT, CDR2 FQDESV (reference sequence). The CDR3 loop spans 16 amino acids. As DNA, the CDR3 is TGTGCCAGCAGCCTACGAGCTAGCGCCCTATACAATGAGCAGTTCTTC. It yields the protein CASSLRASALYNEQFF.

The chain has TRBV5-1 and TRBJ1-2, with D possibly being TRBD1 (5 bases). V shed 4 bases and J shed 3 bases, with 13 bases lying between them. The germline V gene encodes CDR1 SGHRS and CDR2 YFSETQ. This CDR3 spans 14 amino acids. CDR3 sequence: CASSPDTTYYGYTF. The CDR3 region has the DNA TGCGCCAGCAGCCCGGACACCACTTACTATGGCTACACCTTC.

This chain links TRBV11-1 with TRBJ1-1, with no clear D. In germline, CDR1 is SGHAT, CDR2 FQDESV (reference sequence). The CDR3 runs 13 residues. Deletions cut 7 bases from V and 1 base from J, with 10 bases between. CDR3 coding DNA: TGTGCCAGCACCCCCGGTCCGAACACTGAAGCTTTCTTT. It yields the protein CASTPGPNTEAFF.

V usage is TRBV6-6 and J usage is TRBJ2-7; D is unclear. Germline CDR1 and CDR2: MNHNY and SVGAGI (reference sequence). The CDR3 covers 14 residues. V dropped 7 bases and J dropped 2 bases, with 15 bases sitting between them. This CDR3 is CASTFTLGPYEQYF. The CDR3 region has the DNA TGTGCCAGCACTTTTACTCTAGGCCCCTACGAGCAGTACTTC.

The chain carries TRBV30 and TRBJ1-1; TRBD1 is a possible D gene (5 bases). Germline assignment: CDR1 GTSNPN and CDR2 SVGIG (reference sequence). The ends were cut back, 4 bases at V and 0 bases at J, with 21 bases in the middle. The CDR3 has 17 residues. CDR3 amino acids: CAWNGGGGVLMNTEAFF. The CDR3 nucleotides read TGTGCCTGGAATGGCGGGGGGGGAGTTTTGATGAACACTGAAGCTTTCTTT.

The gene calls are TRBV28 and TRBJ1-5; 9 bases agree with TRBD1. This CDR3 has 19 amino acids. Looked up from germline, CDR1 is MDHEN and CDR2 is SYDVKM. Germline trimming cut 3 bases from V and 3 bases from J; bases unmatched to any gene: 15. The CDR3 protein is CASSLEGQGVRGVNQPQHF. CDR3 in DNA: TGTGCCAGCAGTTTGGAGGGACAGGGTGTGAGAGGGGTCAATCAGCCCCAGCATTTT.

This clone was counted a single time. This chain links TRBV6-1 with TRBJ1-6; D unresolved. Germline loops: CDR1 MNHNS, CDR2 SASEGT. The CDR3 is made up of 18 amino acids. The V end lost 1 base, the J end lost 0 bases, and 13 bases lay between the germline ends. The CDR3 sequence is CASSEEEGGSSYNSPLHF. CDR3 nucleotides: TGTGCCAGCAGTGAAGAGGAGGGTGGCAGCTCCTATAATTCACCCCTCCACTTT.

The chain is built from TRBV7-2 and TRBJ2-3; 10 bases map to TRBD2. Trimming removed 5 bases from V and 0 bases from J; junction bases left unmatched: 5. CDR3 size: 16 residues. Looked up from germline, CDR1 is SGHTA and CDR2 is FQGNSA. CDR3 sequence: CASSRLAGPSTDTQYF. CDR3 coding DNA: TGTGCCAGCAGCAGACTAGCGGGTCCTAGCACAGATACGCAGTATTTT. Using reference TRBV7-2 and TRBJ2-3 for the parts outside the CDR3, the full variable domain is GAGVSQSPSNKVTEKGKDVELRCDPISGHTALYWYRQSLGQGLEFLIYFQGNSAPDKSGLPSDRFSAERTGGSVSTLTIQRTQQEDSAVYLCASSRLAGPSTDTQYFGPGTRLTVL.